This TCR beta chain is from a study of CD8+ T cells in alopecia areata (dated by TCRdb to 2016 to 2018). Study-wide context: The treated patients took part in an open-label pilot trial in which moderate-to-severe alopecia areata was treated with oral tofacitinib at 5 to 10 mg twice daily. Human TCRbeta sequencing covered scalp tissue and sorted CD4+ and CD8+ peripheral blood T cells from patchy and totalis/universalis alopecia areata patients and healthy controls. Clonality in the scalp was compared among normal scalp (n=4), patchy alopecia areata scalp (n=8), and alopecia totalis/universalis scalp (n=8). High-throughput TCRbeta sequencing was used to examine T cell clonal expansion in alopecia areata in both the C3H/HeJ mouse model and human patients. For the treated patients, the SALT score, which quantifies what percentage of scalp surface area is affected, served as the measure of disease severity. Tofacitinib-treated patients had biopsies at baseline and at 4 and 24 weeks of treatment, with a later scalp biopsy in several patients. Patients stayed on tofacitinib for 6 to 18 months and then had 6 months of follow-up off drug so that delayed response and recurrence could be assessed. RNA was obtained with the PAXgene miRNA kit for fixed scalp, the miRNeasy kit for PBMCs, and the RNeasy kit for mouse skin. TCRbeta CDR3 regions were amplified by immunoSEQ multiplex PCR with 35 Vbeta forward and 13 Jbeta reverse primers.

Library preparation was by the immunoSEQ multiplex PCR assay. For TCR sequencing, RNA was extracted from every sample and reverse transcribed into cDNA to serve as template. First-strand cDNA was synthesized using SuperScript III with a 2:1 mix of oligo-dT and random hexamers. Amplification bias was assessed with a synthetic immune receptor repertoire, and residual bias was removed computationally. The paper's processing steps were these. After raw reads were preprocessed to remove errors, the CDR3 was defined following IMGT conventions as running from the conserved cysteine to phenylalanine. Clonality was computed by normalizing Shannon entropy by log2 of the number of productive unique TCRs and subtracting the result from 1. Whether scalp clones were CD4 or CD8 was inferred by matching scalp TCRbeta sequences against CD4 and CD8 repertoires sorted from blood. TCRdb took over this immuneACCESS table, retaining in-frame rearrangements with V and J assigned. Such tables are incomplete; in checked studies, under half of the missing clones stem from an unresolved V gene, and the remainder is unexplained. D and trimming were read from the DNA, whereas the V and J calls and clone size are those reported in that table. Present in this sample are about 190,000 clones, about three fifths of which were seen just once. Approximately 0.7% of the sample belongs to the ten largest clones.

Comment on this clone: What antigen it recognizes has not been identified. Per-nucleotide qualities are absent, and no much larger clonotype sits a single base away.

The paper as a whole reports these results and caveats: Tofacitinib significantly lowered scalp clonality and the number of expanded CD8+ clones among the top 100 scalp clones. Shared TCR sequences between patients were less evident than in mice, which may be partly attributable to HLA diversity in the patient population. Because the treated cohort was small and had only one nonresponder, larger studies are needed to examine links between baseline CD8+ expansion and response. Resident alphabeta T cells in normal human skin are also sequenced, complicating scalp TCR repertoire analysis, unlike mouse skin dominated by gammadelta T cells. During tofacitinib treatment, many expanded lesional clones remained in scalp and blood, and this persistence may partly explain relapse after treatment is stopped. Lesional scalp, especially in alopecia totalis/universalis, showed higher clonality and more expanded CD8+ clones than normal scalp, suggesting antigenic drive.

The CDR3 goes from the cysteine to the phenylalanine over 12 residues. Of all the DNA, just the CDR3 is kept, 36 bases in frame from base 1. Trimming at the junction amounts to 1 base on V and 10 bases on J, and the germline ends lie 10 bases apart. The germline V gene gives CDR1 as SGHAT and CDR2 as FQNNGV. The sample's time point label, decoded: 4 weeks on oral tofacitinib. Taken with the paper, the label for treatment or condition translates to: oral pan-JAK inhibitor, 5-10 mg twice daily. From alopecia areata patients, peripheral blood was collected along with lesional scalp punch biopsies. PBMCs were isolated by density centrifugation and stained for CD3, CD4 and CD8, after which CD4+ and CD8+ T cells were sorted on a FACSAria.

Sequencing used CD4+ T cells sorted from blood, obtained at week 4, from a patient treated with tofacitinib. The V and J genes are TRBV11-2 and TRBJ1-1, with a weak D call of TRBD1 (6 bases match). The source of this sequence is a human donor with alopecia areata. The DNA is TGTGCCAGCAGCTTAGTGCCCAGGGGAGCTTTCTTT. This sequence encodes CASSLVPRGAFF.